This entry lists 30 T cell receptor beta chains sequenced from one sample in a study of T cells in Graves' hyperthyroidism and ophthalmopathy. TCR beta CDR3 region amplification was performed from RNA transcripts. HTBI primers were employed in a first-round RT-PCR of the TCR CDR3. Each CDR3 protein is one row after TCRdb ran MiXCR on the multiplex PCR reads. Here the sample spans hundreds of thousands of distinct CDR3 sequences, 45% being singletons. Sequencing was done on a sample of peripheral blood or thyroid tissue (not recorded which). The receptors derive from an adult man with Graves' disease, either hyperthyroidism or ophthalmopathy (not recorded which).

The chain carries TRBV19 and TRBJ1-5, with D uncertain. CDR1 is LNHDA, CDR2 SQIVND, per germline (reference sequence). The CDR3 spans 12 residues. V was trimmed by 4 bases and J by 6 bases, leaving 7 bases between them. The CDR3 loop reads CASSNQVQPQHF. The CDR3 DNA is TGTGCCAGTAGTAACCAGGTTCAGCCCCAGCATTTT. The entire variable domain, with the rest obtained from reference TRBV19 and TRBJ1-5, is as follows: DGGITQSPKYLFRKEGQNVTLSCEQNLNHDAMYWYRQDPGQGLRLIYYSQIVNDFQKGDIAEGYSVSREKKESFPLTVTSAQKNPTAFYLCASSNQVQPQHFGDGTRLSIL.

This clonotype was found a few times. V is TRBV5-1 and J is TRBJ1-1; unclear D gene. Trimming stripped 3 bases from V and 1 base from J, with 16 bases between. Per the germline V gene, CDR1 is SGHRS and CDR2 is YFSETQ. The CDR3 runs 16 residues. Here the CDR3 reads CASSWVTGQENTEAFF. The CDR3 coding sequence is TGCGCCAGCAGCTGGGTTACTGGGCAGGAGAACACTGAAGCTTTCTTT. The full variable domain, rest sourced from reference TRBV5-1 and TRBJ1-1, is KAGVTQTPRYLIKTRGQQVTLSCSPISGHRSVSWYQQTPGQGLQFLFEYFSETQRNKGNFPGRFSGRQFSNSRSEMNVSTLELGDSALYLCASSWVTGQENTEAFFGQGTRLTVV.

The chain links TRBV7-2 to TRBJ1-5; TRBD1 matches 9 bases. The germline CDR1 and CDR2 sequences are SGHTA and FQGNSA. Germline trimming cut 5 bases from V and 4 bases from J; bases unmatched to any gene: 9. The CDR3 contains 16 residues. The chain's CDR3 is CASSLTGTGINQPQHF. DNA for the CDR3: TGTGCCAGCAGCCTAACCGGGACAGGGATTAATCAGCCCCAGCATTTT. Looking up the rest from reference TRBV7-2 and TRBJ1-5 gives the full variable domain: GAGVSQSPSNKVTEKGKDVELRCDPISGHTALYWYRQSLGQGLEFLIYFQGNSAPDKSGLPSDRFSAERTGGSVSTLTIQRTQQEDSAVYLCASSLTGTGINQPQHFGDGTRLSIL.

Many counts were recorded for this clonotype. CDR3 nucleotide sequence: TGTGCCAGCAGCCCCGACAGGGTCGAGACCCAGTACTTC. Its translation: CASSPDRVETQYF. V is TRBV7-8 and J is TRBJ2-5; 7 positions match TRBD1. The germline V gene encodes CDR1 SGHVS and CDR2 FQNEAQ. The CDR3 loop spans 13 amino acids. V lost 5 bases and J lost 5; bases outside the gene matches: 5.

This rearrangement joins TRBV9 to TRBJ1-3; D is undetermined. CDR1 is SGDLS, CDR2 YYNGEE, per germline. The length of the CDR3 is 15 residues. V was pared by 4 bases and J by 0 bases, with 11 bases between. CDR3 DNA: TGTGCCAGCAGCTTAGGTTACTTCTCTGGAAACACCATATATTTT. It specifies CASSLGYFSGNTIYF.

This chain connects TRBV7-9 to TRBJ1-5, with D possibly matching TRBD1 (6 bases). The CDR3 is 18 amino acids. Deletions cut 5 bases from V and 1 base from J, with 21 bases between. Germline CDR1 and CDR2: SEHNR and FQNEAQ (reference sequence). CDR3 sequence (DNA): TGTGCCAGCAGCGTTGATGATCCCCAGGGGCAGAGCAATCAGCCCCAGCATTTT. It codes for CASSVDDPQGQSNQPQHF.

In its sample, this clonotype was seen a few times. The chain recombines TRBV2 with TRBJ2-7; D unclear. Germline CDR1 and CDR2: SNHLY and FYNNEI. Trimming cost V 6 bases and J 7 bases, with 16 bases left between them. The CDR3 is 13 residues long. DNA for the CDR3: TGTGCCAGCAGCCCCACCCGTGGGCGAGAGCAGTACTTC. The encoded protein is CASSPTRGREQYF. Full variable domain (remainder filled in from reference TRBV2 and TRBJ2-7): EPEVTQTPSHQVTQMGQEVILRCVPISNHLYFYWYRQILGQKVEFLVSFYNNEISEKSEIFDDQFSVERPDGSNFTLKIRSTKLEDSAMYFCASSPTRGREQYFGPGTRLTVT.

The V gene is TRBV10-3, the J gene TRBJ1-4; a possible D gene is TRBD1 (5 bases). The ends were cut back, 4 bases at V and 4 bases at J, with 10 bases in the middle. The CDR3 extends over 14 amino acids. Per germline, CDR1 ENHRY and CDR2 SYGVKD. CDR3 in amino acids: CAISGGRNNEKLFF. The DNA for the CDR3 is TGTGCCATCAGTGGGGGACGGAATAATGAAAAACTGTTTTTT.

The CDR3 region is CASSLFTGGFTEAFF. The CDR3 nucleotides are TGTGCCAGCAGCCTTTTTACAGGGGGTTTTACTGAAGCTTTCTTT. V gene TRBV11-2 combines with J gene TRBJ1-1; 8 bases are a match to TRBD1. Germline CDR1 and CDR2: SGHAT and FQNNGV. With 5 bases clipped from V and 5 bases from J, the junction kept 10 bases outside the gene matches. The CDR3 length is 15 residues. Filled out from reference TRBV11-2 and TRBJ1-1, the complete variable domain reads EAGVAQSPRYKIIEKRQSVAFWCNPISGHATLYWYQQILGQGPKLLIQFQNNGVVDDSQLPKDRFSAERLKGVDSTLKIQPAKLEDSAVYLCASSLFTGGFTEAFFGQGTRLTVV.

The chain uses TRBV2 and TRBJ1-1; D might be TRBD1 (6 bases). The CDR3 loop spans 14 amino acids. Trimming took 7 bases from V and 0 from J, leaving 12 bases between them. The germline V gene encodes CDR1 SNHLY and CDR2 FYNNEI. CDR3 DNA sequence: TGTGCCAGCATACAGGGCCCCATGAACACTGAAGCTTTCTTT. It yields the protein CASIQGPMNTEAFF.

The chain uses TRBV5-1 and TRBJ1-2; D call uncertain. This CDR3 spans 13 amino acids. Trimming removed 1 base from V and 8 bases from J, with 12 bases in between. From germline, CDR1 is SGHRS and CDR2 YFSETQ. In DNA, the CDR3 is TGCGCCAGCAGCTTGAACGGCCCCGCGGGCTACACCTTC. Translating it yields CASSLNGPAGYTF. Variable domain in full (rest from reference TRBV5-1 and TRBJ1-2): KAGVTQTPRYLIKTRGQQVTLSCSPISGHRSVSWYQQTPGQGLQFLFEYFSETQRNKGNFPGRFSGRQFSNSRSEMNVSTLELGDSALYLCASSLNGPAGYTFGSGTRLTVV.

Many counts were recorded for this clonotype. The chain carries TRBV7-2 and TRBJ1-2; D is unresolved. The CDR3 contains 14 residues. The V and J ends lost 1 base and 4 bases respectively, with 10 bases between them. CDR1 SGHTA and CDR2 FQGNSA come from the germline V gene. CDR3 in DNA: TGTGCCAGCAGCTTAGGAGACGATATCTATGGCTACACCTTC. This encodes CASSLGDDIYGYTF.

The CDR3 DNA follows: TGCAGTGCTCCTAAGGGGGCGTCGAGTCAGCCCCAGCATTTT. This sequence encodes CSAPKGASSQPQHF. The chain has TRBV20-1 and TRBJ1-5; 7 bases fit TRBD1. V gave up 5 bases and J gave up 6 bases; unmatched junction bases: 10. This CDR3 contains 14 residues. Germline CDR1 reads DFQATT; CDR2 reads SNEGSKA (reference sequence).

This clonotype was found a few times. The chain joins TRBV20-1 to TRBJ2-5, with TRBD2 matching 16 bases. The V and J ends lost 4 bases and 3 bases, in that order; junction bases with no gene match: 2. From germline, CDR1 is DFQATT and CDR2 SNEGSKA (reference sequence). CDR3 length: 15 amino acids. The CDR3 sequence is CSAKGLAGGKETQYF. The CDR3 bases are TGCAGTGCTAAGGGACTAGCGGGAGGGAAAGAGACCCAGTACTTC.

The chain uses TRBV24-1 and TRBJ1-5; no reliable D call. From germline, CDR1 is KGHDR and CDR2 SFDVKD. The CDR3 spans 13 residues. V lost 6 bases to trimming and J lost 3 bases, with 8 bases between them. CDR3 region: CATSLANNQPQHF. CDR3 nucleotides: TGTGCCACCAGTTTAGCGAACAATCAGCCCCAGCATTTT.

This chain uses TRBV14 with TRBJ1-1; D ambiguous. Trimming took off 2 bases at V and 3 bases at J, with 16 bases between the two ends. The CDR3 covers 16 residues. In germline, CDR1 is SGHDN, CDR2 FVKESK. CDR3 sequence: CASSQLRIFQDTEAFF. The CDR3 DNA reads TGTGCCAGCAGCCAACTCAGGATATTCCAGGACACTGAAGCTTTCTTT.

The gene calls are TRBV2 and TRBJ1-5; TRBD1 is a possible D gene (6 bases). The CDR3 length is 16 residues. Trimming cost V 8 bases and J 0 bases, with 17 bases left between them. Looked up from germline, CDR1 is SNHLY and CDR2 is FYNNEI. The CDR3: CASGSGTKFSNQPQHF. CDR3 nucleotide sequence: TGTGCCAGCGGCTCCGGGACAAAATTTAGCAATCAGCCCCAGCATTTT.

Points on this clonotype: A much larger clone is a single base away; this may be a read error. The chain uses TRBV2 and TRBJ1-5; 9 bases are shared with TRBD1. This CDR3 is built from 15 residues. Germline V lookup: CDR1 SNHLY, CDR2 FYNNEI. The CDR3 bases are TGTACCATCAGTGAGGACAGGGGACCCAATCAGCCCCAGCATTTT. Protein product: CTISEDRGPNQPQHF.

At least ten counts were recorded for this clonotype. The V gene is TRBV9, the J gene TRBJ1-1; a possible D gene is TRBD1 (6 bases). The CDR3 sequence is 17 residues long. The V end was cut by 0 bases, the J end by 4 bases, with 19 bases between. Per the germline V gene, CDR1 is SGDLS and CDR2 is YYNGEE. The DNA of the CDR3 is TGTGCCAGCAGCGTAGGCCAACAGGGTTCGGGAGGCACTGAAGCTTTCTTT. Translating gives CASSVGQQGSGGTEAFF. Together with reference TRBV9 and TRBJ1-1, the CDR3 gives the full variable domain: DSGVTQTPKHLITATGQRVTLRCSPRSGDLSVYWYQQSLDQGLQFLIQYYNGEERAKGNILERFSAQQFPDLHSELNLSSLELGDSALYFCASSVGQQGSGGTEAFFGQGTRLTVV.

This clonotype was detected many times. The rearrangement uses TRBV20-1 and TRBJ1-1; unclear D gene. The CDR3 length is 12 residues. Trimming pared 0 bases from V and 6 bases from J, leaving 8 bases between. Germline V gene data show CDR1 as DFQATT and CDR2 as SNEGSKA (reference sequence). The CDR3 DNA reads TGCAGTGCTAGAGAGGCAGGATCTGAAGCTTTCTTT. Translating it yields CSAREAGSEAFF.

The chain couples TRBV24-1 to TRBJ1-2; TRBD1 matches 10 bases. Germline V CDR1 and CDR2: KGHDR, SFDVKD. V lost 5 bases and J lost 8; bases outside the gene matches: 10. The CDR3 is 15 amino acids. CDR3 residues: CATSGGGTGVAGYTF. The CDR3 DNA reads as TGTGCCACCAGTGGGGGGGGGACAGGGGTGGCAGGCTACACCTTC.

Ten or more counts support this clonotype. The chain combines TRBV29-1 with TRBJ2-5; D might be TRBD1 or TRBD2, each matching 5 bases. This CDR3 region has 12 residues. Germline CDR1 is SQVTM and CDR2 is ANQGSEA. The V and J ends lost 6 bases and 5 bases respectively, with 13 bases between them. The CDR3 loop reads CSVYRGQETQYF. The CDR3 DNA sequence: TGCAGCGTCTATCGGGGCCAGGAGACCCAGTACTTC.

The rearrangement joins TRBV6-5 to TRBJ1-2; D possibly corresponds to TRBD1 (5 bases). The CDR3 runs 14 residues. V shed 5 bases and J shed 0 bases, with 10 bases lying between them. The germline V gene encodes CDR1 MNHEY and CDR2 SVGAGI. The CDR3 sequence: CASSPTDTNYGYTF. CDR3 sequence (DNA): TGTGCCAGCAGTCCCACGGACACTAACTATGGCTACACCTTC.

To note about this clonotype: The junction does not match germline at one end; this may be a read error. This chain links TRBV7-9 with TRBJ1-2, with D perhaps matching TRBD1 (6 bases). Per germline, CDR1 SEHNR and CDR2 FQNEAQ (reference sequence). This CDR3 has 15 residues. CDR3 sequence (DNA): TGCGCCAGCAGCCCAGATGCGGGGGGCGGCCCAAGCTACACCTTC. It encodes CASSPDAGGGPSYTF.

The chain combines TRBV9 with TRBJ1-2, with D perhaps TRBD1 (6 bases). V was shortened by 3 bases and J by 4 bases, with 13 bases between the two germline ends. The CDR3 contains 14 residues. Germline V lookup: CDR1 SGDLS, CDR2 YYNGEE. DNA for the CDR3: TGTGCCAGCAGCGGACACAGGGTCCGCTATGGCTACACCTTC. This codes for CASSGHRVRYGYTF.

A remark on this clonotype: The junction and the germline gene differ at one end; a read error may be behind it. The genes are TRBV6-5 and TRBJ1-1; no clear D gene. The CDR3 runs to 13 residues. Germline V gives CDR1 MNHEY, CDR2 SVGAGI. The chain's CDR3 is CASSYRENTEALF. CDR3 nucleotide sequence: TGTGCCAGCAGTTACAGGGAGAACACTGAAGCTCTCTTT.

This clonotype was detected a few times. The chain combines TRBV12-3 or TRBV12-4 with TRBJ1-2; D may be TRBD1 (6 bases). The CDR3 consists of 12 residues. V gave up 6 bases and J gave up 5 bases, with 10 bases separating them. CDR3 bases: TGTGCCAGCAGGGGGGCTGGATATGGCTACACCTTC. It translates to CASRGAGYGYTF.

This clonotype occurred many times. The CDR3 DNA reads as TGTGCCAGTGAGGGGGCTGGGGCCAACGTCCTGACTTTC. It translates to CASEGAGANVLTF. J is TRBJ2-6 and V is TRBV2; perhaps TRBD1 as D (6 bases). V lost 9 bases to trimming and J lost 2 bases, with 8 bases between them. The CDR3 totals 13 residues. CDR1 and CDR2 from the germline V gene are SNHLY and FYNNEI. The variable domain in full, with the rest retrieved from reference TRBV2 and TRBJ2-6, is EPEVTQTPSHQVTQMGQEVILRCVPISNHLYFYWYRQILGQKVEFLVSFYNNEISEKSEIFDDQFSVERPDGSNFTLKIRSTKLEDSAMYFCASEGAGANVLTFGAGSRLTVL.

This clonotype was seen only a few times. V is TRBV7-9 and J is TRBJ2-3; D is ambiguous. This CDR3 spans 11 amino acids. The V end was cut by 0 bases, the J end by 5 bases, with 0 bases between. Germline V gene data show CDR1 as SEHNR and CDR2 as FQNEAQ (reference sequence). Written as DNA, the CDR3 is TGTGCCAGCAGCTTAGCAGATACGCAGTATTTT. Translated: CASSLADTQYF. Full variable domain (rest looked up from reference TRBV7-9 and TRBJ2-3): DTGVSQNPRHKITKRGQNVTFRCDPISEHNRLYWYRQTLGQGPEFLTYFQNEAQLEKSRLLSDRFSAERPKGSFSTLEIQRTEQGDSAMYLCASSLADTQYFGPGTRLTVL.

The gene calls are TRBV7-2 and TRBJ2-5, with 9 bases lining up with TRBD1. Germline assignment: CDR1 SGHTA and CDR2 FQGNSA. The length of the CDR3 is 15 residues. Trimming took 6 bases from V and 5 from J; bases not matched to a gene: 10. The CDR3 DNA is TGTGCCAGCAGACCCGGACAGGGGTTTTTCGAGACCCAGTACTTC. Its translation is CASRPGQGFFETQYF.